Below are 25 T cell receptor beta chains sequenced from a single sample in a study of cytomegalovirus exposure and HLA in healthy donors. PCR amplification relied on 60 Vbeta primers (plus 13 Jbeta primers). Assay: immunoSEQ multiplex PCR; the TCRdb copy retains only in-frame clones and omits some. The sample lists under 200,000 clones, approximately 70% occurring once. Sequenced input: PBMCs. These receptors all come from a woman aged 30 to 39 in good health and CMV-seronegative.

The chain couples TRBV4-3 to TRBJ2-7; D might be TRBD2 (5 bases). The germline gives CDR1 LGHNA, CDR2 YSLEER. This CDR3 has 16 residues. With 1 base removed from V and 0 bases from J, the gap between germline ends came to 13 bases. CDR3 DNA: TGCGCCAGCAGCCAAGCATTGACGGGGAGCTCCTACGAGCAGTACTTC. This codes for CASSQALTGSSYEQYF.

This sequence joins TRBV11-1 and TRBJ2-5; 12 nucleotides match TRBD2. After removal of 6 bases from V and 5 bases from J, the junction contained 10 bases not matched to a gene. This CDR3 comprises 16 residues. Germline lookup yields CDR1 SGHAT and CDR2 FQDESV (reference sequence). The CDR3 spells CASRDLAGGVWETQYF. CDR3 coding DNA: TGTGCCAGCAGGGATCTAGCGGGAGGGGTGTGGGAGACCCAGTACTTC.

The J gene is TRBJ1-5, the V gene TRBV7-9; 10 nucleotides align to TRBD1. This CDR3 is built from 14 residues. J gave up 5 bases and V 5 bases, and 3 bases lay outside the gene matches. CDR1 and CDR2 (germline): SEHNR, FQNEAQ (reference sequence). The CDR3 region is CASSPTGGHQPQHF. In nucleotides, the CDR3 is TGTGCCAGCAGCCCGACAGGGGGCCATCAGCCCCAGCATTTT.

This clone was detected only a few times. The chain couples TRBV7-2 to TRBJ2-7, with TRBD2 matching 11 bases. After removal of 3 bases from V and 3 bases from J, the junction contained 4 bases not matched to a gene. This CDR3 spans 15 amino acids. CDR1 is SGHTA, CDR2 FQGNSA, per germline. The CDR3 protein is CASSFSGRADYEQYF. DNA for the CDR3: TGTGCCAGCAGCTTTAGCGGGAGGGCGGACTACGAGCAGTACTTC.

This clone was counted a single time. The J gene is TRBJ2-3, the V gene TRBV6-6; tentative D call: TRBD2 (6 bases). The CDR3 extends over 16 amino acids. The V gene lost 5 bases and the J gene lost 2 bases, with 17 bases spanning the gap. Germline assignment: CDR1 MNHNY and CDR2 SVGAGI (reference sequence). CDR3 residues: CASSLANGRVTDTQYF. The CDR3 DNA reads TGTGCCAGCAGTCTAGCGAACGGTCGGGTCACAGATACGCAGTATTTT.

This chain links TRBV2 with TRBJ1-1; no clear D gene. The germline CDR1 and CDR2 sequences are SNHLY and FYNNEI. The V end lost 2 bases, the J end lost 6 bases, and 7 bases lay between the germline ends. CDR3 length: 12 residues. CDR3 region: CASSELGSEAFF. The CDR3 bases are TGTGCCAGCAGTGAACTGGGCTCTGAAGCTTTCTTT.

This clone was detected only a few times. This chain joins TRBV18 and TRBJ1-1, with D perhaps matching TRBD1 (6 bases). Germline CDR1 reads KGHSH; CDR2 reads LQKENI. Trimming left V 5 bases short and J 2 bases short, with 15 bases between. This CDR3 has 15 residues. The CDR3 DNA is TGTGCCAGCTCATCTACCGGACAGCCAAACACTGAAGCTTTCTTT. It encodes CASSSTGQPNTEAFF.

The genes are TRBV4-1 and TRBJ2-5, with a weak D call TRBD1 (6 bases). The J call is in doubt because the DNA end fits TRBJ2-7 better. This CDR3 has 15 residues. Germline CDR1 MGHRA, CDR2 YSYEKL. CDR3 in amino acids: CASSQDHRDIDEQYF. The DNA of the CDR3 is TGCGCCAGCAGCCAAGACCACAGGGATATAGACGAGCAGTACTTC.

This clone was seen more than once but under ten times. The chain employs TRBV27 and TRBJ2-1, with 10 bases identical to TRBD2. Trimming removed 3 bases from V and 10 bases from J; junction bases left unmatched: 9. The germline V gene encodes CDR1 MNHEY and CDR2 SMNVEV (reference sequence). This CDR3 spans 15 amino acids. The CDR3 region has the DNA TGTGCCAGCAGTTTTGTAGCGGGAGGATTCGGGGAGCAGTTCTTC. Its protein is CASSFVAGGFGEQFF.

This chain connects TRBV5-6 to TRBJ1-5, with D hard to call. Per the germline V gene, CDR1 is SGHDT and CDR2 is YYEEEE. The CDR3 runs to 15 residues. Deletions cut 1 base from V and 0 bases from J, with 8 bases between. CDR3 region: CASSLRSYSNQPQHF. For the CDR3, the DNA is TGTGCCAGCAGCTTGCGGTCCTATAGCAATCAGCCCCAGCATTTT.

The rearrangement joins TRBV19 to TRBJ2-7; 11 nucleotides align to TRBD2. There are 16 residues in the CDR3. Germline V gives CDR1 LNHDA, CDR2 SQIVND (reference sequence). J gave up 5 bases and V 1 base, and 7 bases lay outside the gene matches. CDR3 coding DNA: TGTGCCAGTAGTATAGGAATAGCGGGAGGGCAGAACGAGCAGTACTTC. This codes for CASSIGIAGGQNEQYF. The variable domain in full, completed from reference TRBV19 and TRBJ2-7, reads DGGITQSPKYLFRKEGQNVTLSCEQNLNHDAMYWYRQDPGQGLRLIYYSQIVNDFQKGDIAEGYSVSREKKESFPLTVTSAQKNPTAFYLCASSIGIAGGQNEQYFGPGTRLTVT.

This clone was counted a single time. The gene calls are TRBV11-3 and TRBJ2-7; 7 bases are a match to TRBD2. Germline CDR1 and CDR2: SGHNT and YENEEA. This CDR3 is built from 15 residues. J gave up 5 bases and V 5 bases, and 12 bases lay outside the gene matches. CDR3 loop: CASSNRGEGVDEQYF. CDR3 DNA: TGTGCCAGCAGCAACCGAGGGGAGGGTGTCGACGAGCAGTACTTC.

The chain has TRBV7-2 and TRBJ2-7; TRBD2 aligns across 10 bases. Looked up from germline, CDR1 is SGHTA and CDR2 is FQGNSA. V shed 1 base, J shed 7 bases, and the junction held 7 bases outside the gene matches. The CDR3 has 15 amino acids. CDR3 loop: CASSLVLAGVKEQYF. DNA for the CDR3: TGTGCCAGCAGCTTAGTCCTAGCGGGAGTTAAAGAGCAGTACTTC.

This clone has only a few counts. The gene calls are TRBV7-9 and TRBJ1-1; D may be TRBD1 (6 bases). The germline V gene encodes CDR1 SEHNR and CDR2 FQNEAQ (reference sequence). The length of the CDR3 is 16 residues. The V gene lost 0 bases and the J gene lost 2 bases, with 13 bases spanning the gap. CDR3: CASSLASRGRNTEAFF. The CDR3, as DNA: TGTGCCAGCAGCTTAGCCTCCAGGGGCCGTAACACTGAAGCTTTCTTT.

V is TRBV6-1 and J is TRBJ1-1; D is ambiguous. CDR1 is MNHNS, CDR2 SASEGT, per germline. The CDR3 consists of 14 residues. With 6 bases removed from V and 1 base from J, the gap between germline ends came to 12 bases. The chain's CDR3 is CASRAFFSNTEAFF. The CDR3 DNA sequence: TGTGCCAGCAGGGCCTTCTTCTCGAACACTGAAGCTTTCTTT.

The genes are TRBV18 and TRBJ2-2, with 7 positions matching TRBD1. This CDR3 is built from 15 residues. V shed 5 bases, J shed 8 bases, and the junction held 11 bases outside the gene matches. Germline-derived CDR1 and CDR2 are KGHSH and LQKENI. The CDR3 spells CASSTTTGMAGELFF. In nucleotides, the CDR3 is TGTGCCAGCTCAACTACGACAGGGATGGCGGGGGAGCTGTTTTTT.

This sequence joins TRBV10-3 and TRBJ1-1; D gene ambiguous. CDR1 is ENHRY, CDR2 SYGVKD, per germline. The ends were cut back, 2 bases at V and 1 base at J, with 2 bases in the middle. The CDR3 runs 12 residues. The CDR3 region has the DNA TGTGCCATCAGTGAGCGGAACACTGAAGCTTTCTTT. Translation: CAISERNTEAFF.

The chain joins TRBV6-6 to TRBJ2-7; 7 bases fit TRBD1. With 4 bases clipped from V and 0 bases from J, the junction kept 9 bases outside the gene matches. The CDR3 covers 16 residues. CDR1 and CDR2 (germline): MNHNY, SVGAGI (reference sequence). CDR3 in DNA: TGTGCCAGCAGTTCCTACAGGGGTCCCAGCTCCTACGAGCAGTACTTC. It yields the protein CASSSYRGPSSYEQYF.

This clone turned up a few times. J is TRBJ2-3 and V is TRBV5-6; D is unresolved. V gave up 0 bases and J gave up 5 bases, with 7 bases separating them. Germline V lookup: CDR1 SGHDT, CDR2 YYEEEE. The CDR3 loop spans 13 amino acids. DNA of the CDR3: TGTGCCAGCAGCTTGGTTCCAGAAGATACGCAGTATTTT. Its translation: CASSLVPEDTQYF.

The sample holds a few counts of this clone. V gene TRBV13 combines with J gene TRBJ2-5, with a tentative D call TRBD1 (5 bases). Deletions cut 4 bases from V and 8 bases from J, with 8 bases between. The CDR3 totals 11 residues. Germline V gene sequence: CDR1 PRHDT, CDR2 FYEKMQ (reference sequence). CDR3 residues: CASSSDSTQYF. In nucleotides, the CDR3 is TGTGCCAGCAGCTCCGACAGCACCCAGTACTTC.

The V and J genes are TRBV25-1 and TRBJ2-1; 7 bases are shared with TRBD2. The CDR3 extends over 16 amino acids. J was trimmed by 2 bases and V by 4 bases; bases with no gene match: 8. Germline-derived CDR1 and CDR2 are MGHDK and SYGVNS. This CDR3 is CASSVGLRETYNEQFF. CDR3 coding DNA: TGTGCCAGCAGTGTTGGCTTGCGGGAGACCTACAATGAGCAGTTCTTC.

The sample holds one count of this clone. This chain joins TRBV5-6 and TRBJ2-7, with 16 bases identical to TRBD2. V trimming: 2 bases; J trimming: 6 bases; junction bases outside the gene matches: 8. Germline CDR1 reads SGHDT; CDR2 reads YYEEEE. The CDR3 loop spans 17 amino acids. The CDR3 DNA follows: TGTGCCAGCAGCTTTGGTAGGGGACTAGCGGGGGGGTCCGAGCAGTACTTC. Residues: CASSFGRGLAGGSEQYF. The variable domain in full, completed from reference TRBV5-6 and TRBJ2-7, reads DAGVTQSPTHLIKTRGQQVTLRCSPKSGHDTVSWYQQALGQGPQFIFQYYEEEERQRGNFPDRFSGHQFPNYSSELNVNALLLGDSALYLCASSFGRGLAGGSEQYFGPGTRLTVT.

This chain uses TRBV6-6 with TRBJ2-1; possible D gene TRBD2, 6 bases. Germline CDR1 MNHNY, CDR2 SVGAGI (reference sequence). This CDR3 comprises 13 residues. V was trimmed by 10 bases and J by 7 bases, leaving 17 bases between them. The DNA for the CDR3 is TGTGCCATCGCTCCGGGCCGGGGGAATGAGCAGTTCTTC. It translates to CAIAPGRGNEQFF.

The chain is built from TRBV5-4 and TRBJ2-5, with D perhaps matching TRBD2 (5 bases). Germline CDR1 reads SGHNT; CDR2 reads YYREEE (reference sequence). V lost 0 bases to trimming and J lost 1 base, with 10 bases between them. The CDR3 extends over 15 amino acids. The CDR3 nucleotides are TGTGCCAGCAGCTTGGACCCGGGGAGCCAAGAGACCCAGTACTTC. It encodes CASSLDPGSQETQYF.

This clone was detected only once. The CDR3 sequence: CASSYRSTGELFF. Written as DNA, the CDR3 is TGTGCCAGCAGCTACAGGAGCACCGGGGAGCTGTTTTTT. The chain is built from TRBV5-4 and TRBJ2-2; D possibly corresponds to TRBD1 (5 bases). CDR1 SGHNT and CDR2 YYREEE come from the germline V gene (reference sequence). The CDR3 totals 13 residues. V lost 3 bases, J lost 4 bases, and 7 bases lay in between. Complete variable domain (other parts from reference TRBV5-4 and TRBJ2-2): ETGVTQSPTHLIKTRGQQVTLRCSSQSGHNTVSWYQQALGQGPQFIFQYYREEENGRGNFPPRFSGLQFPNYSSELNVNALELDDSALYLCASSYRSTGELFFGEGSRLTVL.